This T cell receptor (beta chain) was retrieved from a study of blood T cell repertoires in COVID-19. Source study methods: Estimates of nucleated cell counts were drawn from the amplification of reference gene primers. Method: immunoSEQ multiplex PCR; TCRdb's copy keeps in-frame clones and lacks some. Clone size and the V and J calls come from that table; the DNA yielded D and trimming. The sample consists of some 400,000 clones, 80% to 95% of them appearing once. Cohort placement rested on clinical history that participants reported themselves. The CDR3 consists of 15 residues. Germline V gene lookup returns CDR1 LNHDA and CDR2 SQIVND (reference sequence). J lost 2 bases, V lost 6 bases, and 5 bases had no gene match.

Material: PBMCs or T cells enriched from blood (not recorded which). This receptor was identified in a woman between 40 and 55 years old who had been exposed to COVID-19. This rearrangement joins TRBV19 to TRBJ1-5, with TRBD1 matching 9 bases. The CDR3 protein is CASRPRTGGNQPQHF. The CDR3 DNA reads as TGTGCCAGTAGGCCTCGGACAGGGGGCAATCAGCCCCAGCATTTT. The variable domain in full, with the rest retrieved from reference TRBV19 and TRBJ1-5, is DGGITQSPKYLFRKEGQNVTLSCEQNLNHDAMYWYRQDPGQGLRLIYYSQIVNDFQKGDIAEGYSVSREKKESFPLTVTSAQKNPTAFYLCASRPRTGGNQPQHFGDGTRLSIL.